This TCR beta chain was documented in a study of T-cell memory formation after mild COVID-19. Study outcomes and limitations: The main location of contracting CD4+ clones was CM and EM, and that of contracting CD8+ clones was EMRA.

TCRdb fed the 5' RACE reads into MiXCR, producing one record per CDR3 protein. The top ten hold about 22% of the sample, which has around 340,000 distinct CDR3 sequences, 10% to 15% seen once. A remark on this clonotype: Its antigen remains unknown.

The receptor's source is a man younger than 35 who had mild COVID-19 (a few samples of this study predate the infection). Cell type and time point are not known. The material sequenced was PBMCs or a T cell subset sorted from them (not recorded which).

As DNA, the CDR3 is TGTGCCAGCAGCTTGTTCAGGGGGTACGAGCAGTACGTC. Translating it yields CASSLFRGYEQYV. The gene calls are TRBV5-6 and TRBJ2-7; 7 bases match TRBD1. Germline V lookup: CDR1 SGHDT, CDR2 YYEEEE. This CDR3 is 13 amino acids long. V shed 1 base, J shed 4 bases, and the junction held 2 bases outside the gene matches.